These T cell receptor beta chains were read from a single sample in a study of blood T cells in healthy people across ages. TCRdb fed the 5' RACE reads into MiXCR, producing one record per CDR3 protein. Of around 990,000 distinct CDR3 sequences listed, about two fifths are singletons. Sequencing was done on a sample of blood. The receptors come from a man aged 18 to 35 in good health. CDR3s include the opening cysteine and the closing phenylalanine or tryptophan. Each record gives: D gene, V gene, J gene, clone size, CDR3 protein, CDR3 DNA. D genes are given only for firm matches. The size field is filled for only some rows; it gives once, few, many or a size class.

D: TRBD2
V: TRBV4-1
J: TRBJ2-3
size: .
CDR3: CASSQETSGGASDTQYF
DNA: TGCGCCAGCAGCCAGGAAACTAGCGGGGGGGCCTCAGATACGCAGTATTTT

D: TRBD2
V: TRBV12-3/TRBV12-4
J: TRBJ2-1
size: .
CDR3: CASNQDGTSQFF
DNA: TGTGCCAGCAACCAAGATGGGACTAGCCAGTTCTTC

D: .
V: TRBV28
J: TRBJ1-2
size: few
CDR3: CASGAIGRLYGYTF
DNA: TGTGCCAGCGGGGCGATTGGACGCCTCTATGGCTACACCTTC

D: TRBD1
V: TRBV4-1
J: TRBJ1-6
size: few
CDR3: CASSRLRDRNSPLHF
DNA: TGCGCCAGCAGCCGTCTCCGGGACAGGAATTCACCCCTCCACTTT

D: TRBD1
V: TRBV6-2/TRBV6-3
J: TRBJ1-2
size: .
CDR3: CASSYSKTGGDYGYTF
DNA: TGTGCCAGCAGTTACTCGAAAACAGGGGGCGACTATGGCTACACCTTC

D: .
V: TRBV2
J: TRBJ1-6
size: .
CDR3: CASTVTYNSPLHF
DNA: TGTGCCAGCACCGTGACCTATAATTCACCCCTCCACTTT

D: .
V: TRBV12-3/TRBV12-4
J: TRBJ2-3
size: .
CDR3: CASSLGGGGTGTDTEYF
DNA: TGTGCCAGCAGTTTGGGGGGCGGGGGAACGGGCACAGATACGGAGTATTTT

D: .
V: TRBV12-3/TRBV12-4
J: TRBJ2-1
size: .
CDR3: CASSRWAGVWYEQFF
DNA: TGTGCCAGCAGCCGGTGGGCAGGCGTCTGGTATGAGCAGTTCTTC

D: .
V: TRBV29-1
J: TRBJ2-7
size: .
CDR3: CSVVAGYEQYF
DNA: TGCAGCGTTGTCGCCGGCTACGAGCAGTACTTC

D: TRBD1
V: TRBV4-3
J: TRBJ1-5
size: few
CDR3: CASSQDRGFNQPQHF
DNA: TGCGCCAGCAGCCAAGACAGGGGGTTCAATCAGCCCCAGCATTTT

D: TRBD2
V: TRBV25-1
J: TRBJ2-4
size: .
CDR3: CASSPGGKNIQYF
DNA: TGTGCCAGCAGCCCGGGGGGCAAAAACATTCAGTACTTC

D: .
V: TRBV18
J: TRBJ2-5
size: .
CDR3: CASSPYVEETQYF
DNA: TGTGCCAGCTCACCGTATGTGGAAGAGACCCAGTACTTC

D: TRBD1
V: TRBV12-3/TRBV12-4
J: TRBJ1-1
size: few
CDR3: CASSWTGSEAFF
DNA: TGTGCCAGCAGTTGGACAGGGTCTGAAGCTTTCTTT

D: TRBD1
V: TRBV9
J: TRBJ1-2
size: few
CDR3: CASSLEPDRVNYGYTF
DNA: TGTGCCAGCAGCCTCGAGCCGGACAGGGTTAACTATGGCTACACCTTC

D: .
V: TRBV7-9
J: TRBJ2-5
size: few
CDR3: CASSFATDTTFQETQYF
DNA: TGTGCCAGCAGCTTTGCGACGGACACCACCTTTCAAGAGACCCAGTACTTC

D: TRBD1
V: TRBV12-3/TRBV12-4
J: TRBJ1-1
size: few
CDR3: CASGKIPGQGGTEAFF
DNA: TGTGCCAGCGGCAAAATACCGGGACAGGGGGGCACTGAAGCTTTCTTT

D: .
V: TRBV4-3
J: TRBJ1-1
size: .
CDR3: CASSQSDSRNTEAFF
DNA: TGCGCCAGCAGCCAATCTGACAGTAGGAACACTGAAGCTTTCTTT

D: .
V: TRBV7-2
J: TRBJ1-5
size: .
CDR3: CVSSLGTFSNQPQHF
DNA: TGTGTCAGCAGCTTAGGTACTTTTAGCAATCAGCCCCAGCATTTT

D: TRBD2
V: TRBV29-1
J: TRBJ2-1
size: few
CDR3: CSVEDKSGGAREQFF
DNA: TGCAGCGTTGAAGATAAAAGCGGGGGGGCTCGCGAGCAGTTCTTC

D: .
V: TRBV11-2
J: TRBJ2-3
size: few
CDR3: CASSTPREGWRPNTQYF
DNA: TGTGCCAGCAGCACCCCCAGAGAGGGATGGCGTCCGAATACGCAGTATTTT

D: .
V: TRBV7-8
J: TRBJ1-2
size: once
CDR3: CASSIRGSDYGYTF
DNA: TGTGCCAGCAGTATTCGGGGCTCAGACTATGGCTACACCTTC

D: .
V: TRBV14
J: TRBJ1-3
size: .
CDR3: CASSFRSQALTGNTIYF
DNA: TGTGCCAGCAGTTTCAGGTCCCAGGCCCTTACCGGAAACACCATATATTTT

D: .
V: TRBV27
J: TRBJ1-1
size: many
CDR3: CASSLSGTVNTEAFF
DNA: TGTGCCAGCAGTTTATCAGGGACGGTGAACACTGAAGCTTTCTTT

D: TRBD1
V: TRBV12-3/TRBV12-4
J: TRBJ1-5
size: .
CDR3: CASSLGLGGSQPQHF
DNA: TGTGCCAGCAGTCTCGGGCTAGGGGGCAGTCAGCCCCAGCATTTT

D: TRBD2
V: TRBV12-3/TRBV12-4
J: TRBJ2-3
size: few
CDR3: CASRRLAGVADTQYF
DNA: TGTGCCAGCAGGAGACTAGCGGGGGTAGCGGATACGCAGTATTTT

D: .
V: TRBV24-1
J: TRBJ2-1
size: .
CDR3: CATSAGPSYNEQFF
DNA: TGTGCCACCAGTGCGGGACCCTCCTACAATGAGCAGTTCTTC

D: .
V: TRBV4-1
J: TRBJ2-4
size: .
CDR3: CASSQDRTVKNIQYF
DNA: TGCGCCAGCAGCCAAGATCGGACAGTCAAAAACATTCAGTACTTC

D: TRBD1
V: TRBV20-1
J: TRBJ1-2
size: .
CDR3: CSAREGDRGYYTF
DNA: TGCAGTGCTAGAGAAGGGGACAGGGGATACTACACCTTC

D: TRBD1
V: TRBV29-1
J: TRBJ1-1
size: few
CDR3: CSVGGDRGTEAFF
DNA: TGCAGCGTTGGAGGGGACAGGGGCACTGAAGCTTTCTTT

D: .
V: TRBV6-1
J: TRBJ1-2
size: .
CDR3: CASTQQTYGYTF
DNA: TGTGCCAGCACCCAACAGACCTATGGCTACACCTTC

D: .
V: TRBV5-6
J: TRBJ1-1
size: .
CDR3: CASSPTWHPNTEAFF
DNA: TGTGCCAGCAGCCCCACTTGGCACCCGAACACTGAAGCTTTCTTT

D: .
V: TRBV7-6
J: TRBJ2-5
size: few
CDR3: CASSATQQETQYF
DNA: TGTGCCAGCAGCGCGACACAACAAGAGACCCAGTACTTC

D: .
V: TRBV7-8
J: TRBJ2-3
size: few
CDR3: CASSWGSGTDTQYF
DNA: TGTGCCAGCAGCTGGGGTTCTGGCACAGATACGCAGTATTTT

D: .
V: TRBV7-2
J: TRBJ2-3
size: few
CDR3: CASSPRQVVLTDTQYF
DNA: TGTGCCAGCAGCCCTCGACAGGTGGTTTTAACAGATACGCAGTATTTT

D: .
V: TRBV28
J: TRBJ2-3
size: few
CDR3: CASSLGVHTQYF
DNA: TGTGCCAGCAGTTTAGGGGTTCATACGCAGTATTTT

D: TRBD1
V: TRBV5-1
J: TRBJ2-5
size: .
CDR3: CASSTSGTGRNEQYF
DNA: TGCGCCAGCAGCACATCCGGGACAGGCCGCAATGAGCAGTACTTC

D: .
V: TRBV6-1
J: TRBJ2-3
size: .
CDR3: CASSPHSLFDFSLSTDTQYF
DNA: TGTGCCAGCAGTCCCCACTCCCTTTTTGACTTCTCCCTTAGTACAGATACGCAGTATTTT

D: .
V: TRBV7-9
J: TRBJ2-5
size: .
CDR3: CASSLADIQETQYF
DNA: TGTGCCAGCAGCTTAGCGGACATACAAGAGACCCAGTACTTC

D: .
V: TRBV7-3
J: TRBJ2-2
size: .
CDR3: CASSLVQTANTGELFF
DNA: TGTGCCAGCAGCTTAGTACAGACTGCAAACACCGGGGAGCTGTTTTTT

D: .
V: TRBV12-3/TRBV12-4
J: TRBJ2-3
size: .
CDR3: CASSRDVSTDTQYF
DNA: TGTGCCAGCAGCCGGGACGTGAGCACAGATACGCAGTATTTT

D: TRBD1
V: TRBV6-7
J: TRBJ1-5
size: few
CDR3: CASSYGTSAGGASHQPQHF
DNA: TGTGCCAGCAGTTACGGGACTTCGGCAGGGGGTGCGTCGCATCAGCCCCAGCATTTT

D: .
V: TRBV2
J: TRBJ1-2
size: .
CDR3: CASRKRTVFNYGYTF
DNA: TGTGCCAGCAGGAAACGGACTGTATTTAACTATGGCTACACCTTC

D: TRBD1
V: TRBV20-1
J: TRBJ1-2
size: .
CDR3: CSARDFRDRGAQIDGYTF
DNA: TGCAGTGCTAGAGATTTCAGGGACAGGGGAGCCCAAATTGATGGCTACACCTTC

D: .
V: TRBV27
J: TRBJ1-2
size: .
CDR3: CASSLYGGGDGYTF
DNA: TGTGCCAGCAGTTTATATGGCGGTGGGGATGGCTACACCTTC

D: TRBD1
V: TRBV6-1
J: TRBJ1-6
size: many
CDR3: CASSGTGYNSPLHF
DNA: TGTGCCAGCAGTGGGACAGGGTATAATTCACCCCTCCACTTT

D: .
V: TRBV9
J: TRBJ2-1
size: few
CDR3: CASSVATPGLSYNEQFF
DNA: TGTGCCAGCAGCGTAGCTACCCCAGGGCTCTCCTACAATGAGCAGTTCTTC

D: .
V: TRBV27
J: TRBJ1-3
size: .
CDR3: CASRGGGNTIYF
DNA: TGTGCCAGCAGAGGAGGGGGAAACACCATATATTTT